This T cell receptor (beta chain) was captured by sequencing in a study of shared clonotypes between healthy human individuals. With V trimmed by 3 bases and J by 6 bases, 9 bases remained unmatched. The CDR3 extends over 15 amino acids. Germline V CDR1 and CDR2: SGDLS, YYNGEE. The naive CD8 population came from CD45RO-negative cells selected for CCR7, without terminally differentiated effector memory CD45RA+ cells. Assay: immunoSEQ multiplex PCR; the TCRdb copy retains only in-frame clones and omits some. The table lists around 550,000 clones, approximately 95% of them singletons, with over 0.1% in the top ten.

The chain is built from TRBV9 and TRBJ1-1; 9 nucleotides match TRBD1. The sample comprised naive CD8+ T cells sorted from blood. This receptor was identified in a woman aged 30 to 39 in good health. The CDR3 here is CASSATGGGAAEAFF. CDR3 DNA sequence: TGTGCCAGCAGCGCGACAGGGGGTGGTGCAGCTGAAGCTTTCTTT. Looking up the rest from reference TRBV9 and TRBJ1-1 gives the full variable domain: DSGVTQTPKHLITATGQRVTLRCSPRSGDLSVYWYQQSLDQGLQFLIQYYNGEERAKGNILERFSAQQFPDLHSELNLSSLELGDSALYFCASSATGGGAAEAFFGQGTRLTVV.